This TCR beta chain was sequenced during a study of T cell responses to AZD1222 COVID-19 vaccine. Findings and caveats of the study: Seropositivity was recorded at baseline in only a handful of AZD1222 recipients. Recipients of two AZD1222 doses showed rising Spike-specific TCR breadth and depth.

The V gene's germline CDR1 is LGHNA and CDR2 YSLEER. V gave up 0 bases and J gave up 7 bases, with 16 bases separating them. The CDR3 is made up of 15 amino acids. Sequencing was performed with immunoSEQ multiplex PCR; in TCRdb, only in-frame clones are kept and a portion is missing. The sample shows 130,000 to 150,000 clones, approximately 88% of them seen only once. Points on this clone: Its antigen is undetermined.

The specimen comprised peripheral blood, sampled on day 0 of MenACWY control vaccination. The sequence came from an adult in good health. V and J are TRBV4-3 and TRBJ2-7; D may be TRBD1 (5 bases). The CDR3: CASSQDLGAVSEQYF. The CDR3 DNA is TGCGCCAGCAGCCAAGATTTAGGGGCGGTCTCGGAGCAGTACTTC.